The rows below give T cell receptor beta chains drawn from one sample of a study of blood T cell repertoires in COVID-19. Assay used: immunoSEQ multiplex PCR; TCRdb lists only in-frame clones, some missing. The sample records roughly 340,000 clones, 80% to 90% being singletons. Source material: PBMCs or T cells enriched from blood (not recorded which). These receptor sequences come from a man younger than 30 who had recovered from COVID-19. CDR3s include the opening cysteine and the closing phenylalanine or tryptophan. A D gene is named only where the DNA matches it firmly. Only some rows state a clone size, as once, few, many or a class for expanded clones.

j_call d_call v_call clone_size cdr3_aa cdr3_nt
TRBJ2-7 . TRBV28 . CASSLGSGQGQAYEQYF TGTGCCAGCAGTTTAGGTTCAGGCCAAGGTCAAGCCTACGAGCAGTACTTC
TRBJ1-5 . TRBV5-4 . CASSLDGSNQPQHF TGTGCCAGCAGCTTGGACGGTAGCAATCAGCCCCAGCATTTT
TRBJ2-1 TRBD1 TRBV5-1 . CASSRTGMDEQFF TGCGCCAGCAGCAGGACAGGGATGGATGAGCAGTTCTTC
TRBJ2-7 TRBD1 TRBV4-2 once CASSHSGQISYEQYF TGTGCCAGCAGCCACTCGGGACAGATCTCCTACGAGCAGTACTTC
TRBJ2-1 . TRBV4-2 . CASSQDNSYNEQFF TGTGCCAGCAGCCAAGATAACTCGTACAATGAGCAGTTCTTC
TRBJ1-3 . TRBV2 . CASRGVSGNTIYF TGTGCCAGCAGAGGGGTCTCTGGAAACACCATATATTTT
TRBJ1-5 . TRBV12-5 . CASGLAGVYSNQPQHF TGTGCTAGTGGTTTGGCAGGGGTTTATAGCAATCAGCCCCAGCATTTT
TRBJ2-7 . TRBV5-8 . CASSFRQTAYEQYF TGTGCCAGCAGCTTTCGACAGACGGCCTACGAGCAGTACTTC
TRBJ1-2 . TRBV28 . CASEGQRWDGYTF TGTGCCAGCGAAGGACAGAGATGGGATGGCTACACCTTC
TRBJ1-1 . TRBV19 . CASTLRRGAAPGKAFF TGTGCCAGTACCCTGAGGCGGGGGGCGGCACCGGGAAAAGCTTTCTTT
TRBJ2-3 TRBD2 TRBV28 . CASRIGGLAGVDTQYF TGTGCCAGCAGGATTGGGGGACTAGCGGGAGTTGATACGCAGTATTTT
TRBJ1-2 . TRBV10-2 . CASSATVNYGYTF TGCGCCAGCAGTGCAACAGTTAACTATGGCTACACCTTC
TRBJ2-5 . TRBV7-3 . CASSLGGSGQPGETQYF TGTGCCAGCAGCTTAGGCGGTAGCGGTCAACCGGGAGAGACCCAGTACTTC
TRBJ2-7 . TRBV11-2 . CASSLSRYEQYF TGTGCCAGCAGCCTGTCCCGGTACGAGCAGTACTTC
TRBJ2-7 . TRBV4-1 . CASSQSQTVAADPYEQYF TGCGCCAGCAGCCAATCTCAGACAGTAGCGGCCGACCCCTACGAGCAGTACTTC
TRBJ2-3 . TRBV15 . CATSTSTDTQYF TGTGCCACCAGCACTAGCACAGATACGCAGTATTTT
TRBJ2-5 . TRBV18 . CASRRDIAETQYF TGTGCCAGCCGTAGGGACATCGCAGAGACCCAGTACTTC
TRBJ2-3 . TRBV4-3 . CASSQVGGTDTQYF TGCGCCAGCAGCCAAGTTGGGGGGACAGATACGCAGTATTTT
TRBJ2-7 TRBD1 TRBV28 . CASTPRGTEQYF TGTGCCAGCACCCCCAGGGGGACCGAGCAGTACTTC
TRBJ2-7 TRBD2 TRBV28 . CASSLLLAGASYEQYF TGTGCCAGCAGTTTATTACTAGCGGGAGCCTCCTACGAGCAGTACTTC
TRBJ2-3 . TRBV9 . CASSVAGASSTDTQYF TGTGCCAGCAGCGTAGCTGGTGCGAGTAGCACAGATACGCAGTATTTT
TRBJ1-4 TRBD1 TRBV9 . CASSPGTGPSEKLFF TGTGCCAGCAGCCCAGGGACAGGGCCCTCCGAAAAACTGTTTTTT
TRBJ1-1 . TRBV6-1 once CASSEWGGAFF TGTGCCAGCAGTGAATGGGGGGGAGCTTTCTTT
TRBJ1-4 TRBD1 TRBV18 once CASSPPGTGGEKLFF TGTGCCAGCTCACCGCCCGGGACAGGGGGGGAAAAACTGTTTTTT